The 10 T cell receptor beta chains listed next were all sequenced from one sample in a study of PD-1 blockade in mismatch repair-deficient tumors. Assay: immunoSEQ multiplex PCR; the TCRdb copy retains only in-frame clones and omits some. The sample has fewer than 60,000 clones; around 77% are singletons. Source: PBMCs, taken before pembrolizumab treatment. The source is an adult with mismatch repair-deficient cancer.

The chain is built from TRBV6-1 and TRBJ1-5; 7 bases agree with TRBD1. This CDR3 is built from 13 residues. CDR1 is MNHNS, CDR2 SASEGT, per germline. J gave up 6 bases and V 7 bases, and 6 bases lay outside the gene matches. CDR3 region: CASKGASGQPQHF. As DNA, the CDR3 is TGTGCCAGCAAGGGGGCGTCGGGTCAGCCCCAGCATTTT.

This chain connects TRBV19 to TRBJ1-2, with D unclear. V was cut by 4 bases and J by 1 base, with 19 bases left in between. Germline CDR1 LNHDA, CDR2 SQIVND (reference sequence). The CDR3 totals 17 residues. The CDR3 sequence: CASSTPRGTPNNYGYTF. Written as DNA, the CDR3 is TGTGCCAGTAGTACCCCCAGAGGAACACCCAATAACTATGGCTACACCTTC. The full variable domain, completed using reference TRBV19 and TRBJ1-2, is DGGITQSPKYLFRKEGQNVTLSCEQNLNHDAMYWYRQDPGQGLRLIYYSQIVNDFQKGDIAEGYSVSREKKESFPLTVTSAQKNPTAFYLCASSTPRGTPNNYGYTFGSGTRLTVV.

This clone appeared a few times. The chain joins TRBV7-9 to TRBJ2-7; 9 positions match TRBD1. CDR3 size: 13 residues. Losses at the gene ends were 6 bases for V and 3 bases for J; bases not matched to a gene: 3. Germline CDR1 reads SEHNR; CDR2 reads FQNEAQ (reference sequence). CDR3 in amino acids: CASRSGQGYEQYF. CDR3 DNA sequence: TGTGCCAGCAGATCGGGACAGGGCTACGAGCAGTACTTC.

The chain couples TRBV5-1 to TRBJ2-1; 9 bases map to TRBD2. From germline, CDR1 is SGHRS and CDR2 YFSETQ. V lost 0 bases to trimming and J lost 9 bases; unmatched junction nucleotides: 7. The CDR3 sequence is 15 residues long. CDR3 coding DNA: TGCGCCAGCAGCTTGGTTGTAGCGGGAGATATTGAGCAGTTCTTC. The encoded protein is CASSLVVAGDIEQFF.

The chain links TRBV10-3 to TRBJ2-7, with 9 bases lining up with TRBD1. The CDR3 sequence is 13 residues long. The germline V gene has CDR1 ENHRY and CDR2 SYGVKD. With V trimmed by 11 bases and J by 4 bases, 9 bases remained unmatched. CDR3 coding DNA: TGTGCCTCAATGGGACAGGGCGTTTACGAGCAGTACTTC. Protein product: CASMGQGVYEQYF.

V and J are TRBV18 and TRBJ2-2; D gene uncertain. The germline V gene has CDR1 KGHSH and CDR2 LQKENI. The CDR3 runs 17 residues. V lost 3 bases and J 5 bases, leaving 19 bases between the germline ends. CDR3: CASSPLTPSMGTGELFF. CDR3 nucleotides: TGTGCCAGCTCACCCTTAACGCCTAGTATGGGGACCGGGGAGCTGTTTTTT.

This CDR3 is CAISPGQDTDTQYF. CDR3 coding DNA: TGTGCCATCAGTCCGGGACAGGACACAGATACGCAGTATTTT. The chain links TRBV10-3 to TRBJ2-3; 8 nucleotides line up with TRBD1. Germline assignment: CDR1 ENHRY and CDR2 SYGVKD. The CDR3 consists of 14 residues. With 5 bases clipped from V and 2 bases from J, the junction kept 3 bases outside the gene matches.

This clone has just a few counts. One end of the junction is discordant with germline, which a read error may explain. The J gene is TRBJ1-1, the V gene TRBV10-3; a possible D gene is TRBD1 (5 bases). The CDR3 runs to 8 residues. In germline, CDR1 is ENHRY, CDR2 SYGVKD. DNA of the CDR3: TGTGCCACCGGGAGTGGGGCTTTC. It is translated as CATGSGAF.

The rearrangement links TRBV6-6 to TRBJ2-7; tentative D call: TRBD2 (5 bases). V shed 4 bases and J shed 2 bases, with 12 bases lying between them. Per germline, CDR1 MNHNY and CDR2 SVGAGI (reference sequence). The CDR3 length is 14 residues. The CDR3 spells CASSLQDSAYEQYF. CDR3 DNA sequence: TGTGCCAGCAGTTTACAAGATAGCGCCTACGAGCAGTACTTC.

On this clone: Additional DNA sequences in this sample encode the identical CDR3. V is TRBV5-6 and J is TRBJ2-7, with no clear D. This CDR3 has 13 residues. V was shortened by 0 bases and J by 5 bases, with 9 bases between the two germline ends. Looked up from germline, CDR1 is SGHDT and CDR2 is YYEEEE. CDR3 sequence: CASSLDRSHEQYF. The CDR3 DNA is TGTGCCAGCAGCTTGGACAGAAGCCACGAGCAGTACTTC.